Listed here are 25 T cell receptor beta chains from one sample, sequenced in a study of shared clonotypes between healthy human individuals (dated by TCRdb to the early 2020s). CD8 naive samples consisted of CD45RO-negative cells that were positively selected for CCR7, yielding a CD45RA+CCR7+ population without TemRA cells. Libraries came from the immunoSEQ multiplex PCR assay. Here the immuneACCESS table is served through TCRdb, limited to in-frame sequences with V and J called. Missing clones are a known gap in these copies; in checked studies unresolved V genes cover under half, and the rest lacks a known reason. The sample table shows about 590,000 clones, and roughly 95% are seen once. About 0.11% of the sample comes from the top ten. The sample taken for sequencing was naive CD8+ T cells sorted from blood. What the cell subset or site label conveys for this sample: CD45RA+CCR7+. The receptors derive from a woman aged 25 to 39 in good health.

The V call is TRBV4-1, the J call TRBJ1-4; D gene unclear. The CDR3 spans 11 residues. Trimming stripped 1 base from V and 7 bases from J, with 1 base between. Germline V CDR1 and CDR2: MGHRA, YSYEKL. The CDR3 sequence is CASSQVEKLFF. CDR3 in DNA: TGCGCCAGCAGCCAAGTTGAAAAACTGTTTTTT.

The chain is built from TRBV4-1 and TRBJ2-7, with 9 positions matching TRBD2. The CDR3 totals 17 residues. Germline V lookup: CDR1 MGHRA, CDR2 YSYEKL. Trimming cost V 0 bases and J 4 bases; bases outside gene matches: 10. The CDR3 loop is CASSQDVLASGEYEQYF. The CDR3 DNA follows: TGCGCCAGCAGCCAAGATGTTCTGGCTAGCGGGGAATACGAGCAGTACTTC.

The chain has TRBV15 and TRBJ2-5; D unclear. Germline CDR1 LNHNV, CDR2 YYDKDF (reference sequence). V lost 0 bases and J 4 bases, leaving 33 bases between the germline ends. The CDR3 has 22 residues. CDR3 nucleotide sequence: TGTGCCACCAGCAGAGATTCTTCGGTCGGGCTAATTCCTAGTGAAGCTGGAGAGACCCAGTACTTC. Translating it yields CATSRDSSVGLIPSEAGETQYF.

The chain combines TRBV27 with TRBJ2-7, with D perhaps matching TRBD2 (6 bases). This CDR3 has 14 residues. Looked up from germline, CDR1 is MNHEY and CDR2 is SMNVEV (reference sequence). V shed 6 bases and J shed 0 bases, with 12 bases lying between them. This chain's CDR3 is CASSAGLSSYEQYF. In DNA, the CDR3 is TGTGCCAGCAGCGCGGGGCTGAGCTCCTACGAGCAGTACTTC.

The rearrangement joins TRBV19 to TRBJ2-3, with 7 bases matching TRBD2. V lost 1 base and J lost 4; bases outside the gene matches: 5. Germline CDR1 and CDR2: LNHDA and SQIVND (reference sequence). The CDR3 has 15 amino acids. In DNA, the CDR3 is TGTGCCAGTAGTATAGGGACTAGTTTAGCAGATACGCAGTATTTT. Protein product: CASSIGTSLADTQYF.

The chain employs TRBV6-1 and TRBJ2-7, with 9 bases matching TRBD1. V shed 6 bases and J 6 bases; nucleotides not matched to a gene: 6. The CDR3 is made up of 13 amino acids. In germline, CDR1 is MNHNS, CDR2 SASEGT. The CDR3 protein is CASRDRGEGEQYF. CDR3 nucleotides: TGTGCCAGCAGGGACAGGGGAGAGGGCGAGCAGTACTTC.

This sequence joins TRBV9 and TRBJ2-1; D is possibly TRBD1 (5 bases). Germline V CDR1 and CDR2: SGDLS, YYNGEE. The V end lost 0 bases, the J end lost 7 bases, and 8 bases lay between the germline ends. This CDR3 contains 13 residues. The CDR3 here is CASSVVRGNEQFF. The DNA of the CDR3 is TGTGCCAGCAGCGTAGTTAGGGGTAATGAGCAGTTCTTC.

This chain connects TRBV28 to TRBJ2-5; 7 bases fit TRBD2. Germline values: CDR1 MDHEN, CDR2 SYDVKM. V shed 2 bases and J 5 bases; nucleotides not matched to a gene: 8. The CDR3 contains 15 residues. The CDR3 loop reads CASSLEWGGSETQYF. CDR3 coding DNA: TGTGCCAGCAGTTTAGAGTGGGGGGGGTCGGAGACCCAGTACTTC.

The V gene is TRBV29-1, the J gene TRBJ2-7, with 12 bases identical to TRBD2. The CDR3 totals 14 residues. Trimming cost V 6 bases and J 1 base; bases outside gene matches: 4. Germline-derived CDR1 and CDR2 are SQVTM and ANQGSEA. The CDR3 here is CSVRLAGVSYEQYF. The CDR3, as DNA: TGCAGCGTCCGACTAGCGGGAGTATCCTACGAGCAGTACTTC.

V and J are TRBV29-1 and TRBJ1-2, with D perhaps matching TRBD1 (5 bases). Germline V CDR1 and CDR2: SQVTM, ANQGSEA. This CDR3 is 12 amino acids long. Trimming cost V 3 bases and J 8 bases, with 13 bases left between them. The DNA for the CDR3 is TGCAGCGTTGAGAACAGGTTTTACGGCTACACCTTC. Translation gives CSVENRFYGYTF.

The chain couples TRBV5-1 to TRBJ1-5, with TRBD1 matching 7 bases. Trimming at V came to 7 bases and at J to 2 bases, leaving 6 bases not matched to a gene. Per the germline V gene, CDR1 is SGHRS and CDR2 is YFSETQ. The CDR3 runs to 14 residues. CDR3 loop: CASASGQGNQPQHF. As DNA, the CDR3 is TGCGCCAGCGCGTCCGGACAGGGCAATCAGCCCCAGCATTTT.

This chain connects TRBV27 to TRBJ1-1; possible D gene TRBD1, 6 bases. Germline values: CDR1 MNHEY, CDR2 SMNVEV (reference sequence). CDR3 length: 11 residues. The ends were cut back, 9 bases at V and 11 bases at J, with 16 bases in the middle. The CDR3 loop is CASGGGAGAFF. DNA for the CDR3: TGTGCCAGTGGGGGGGGCGCGGGGGCTTTCTTT.

V is TRBV27 and J is TRBJ1-5, with D unclear. There are 17 residues in the CDR3. Trimming cost V 2 bases and J 0 bases, with 14 bases left between them. Germline-derived CDR1 and CDR2 are MNHEY and SMNVEV (reference sequence). The CDR3 loop reads CASSLGLPDYSNQPQHF. DNA of the CDR3: TGTGCCAGCAGTTTAGGGTTGCCGGATTATAGCAATCAGCCCCAGCATTTT.

The chain combines TRBV29-1 with TRBJ2-3; 8 bases are shared with TRBD2. The length of the CDR3 is 13 residues. Germline loops: CDR1 SQVTM, CDR2 ANQGSEA. V dropped 3 bases and J dropped 4; count of bases not matched to a gene: 3. The CDR3 here is CSVESGSSDTQYF. The CDR3 DNA reads TGCAGCGTTGAGAGCGGGAGCTCAGATACGCAGTATTTT.

V usage is TRBV27 and J usage is TRBJ2-6; no definite D call. Trimming took 8 bases from V and 2 from J, leaving 13 bases between them. CDR3 length: 15 amino acids. CDR1 MNHEY and CDR2 SMNVEV come from the germline V gene (reference sequence). The CDR3 DNA follows: TGTGCCAGCGGTGAACTCTCAACTGGGGCCAACGTCCTGACTTTC. Its protein product is CASGELSTGANVLTF. Full variable domain (outside the CDR3, taken from reference TRBV27 and TRBJ2-6): EAQVTQNPRYLITVTGKKLTVTCSQNMNHEYMSWYRQDPGLGLRQIYYSMNVEVTDKGDVPEGYKVSRKEKRNFPLILESPSPNQTSLYFCASGELSTGANVLTFGAGSRLTVL.

The V gene is TRBV5-4, the J gene TRBJ2-4, with 7 bases aligning to TRBD1. J lost 1 base, V lost 3 bases, and 7 bases had no gene match. This CDR3 region has 16 residues. Germline assignment: CDR1 SGHNT and CDR2 YYREEE (reference sequence). CDR3 sequence reads: CASSSPTGPAKNIQYF. CDR3 in DNA: TGTGCCAGCAGCTCCCCGACAGGGCCGGCCAAAAACATTCAGTACTTC. Full variable domain (remainder filled in from reference TRBV5-4 and TRBJ2-4): ETGVTQSPTHLIKTRGQQVTLRCSSQSGHNTVSWYQQALGQGPQFIFQYYREEENGRGNFPPRFSGLQFPNYSSELNVNALELDDSALYLCASSSPTGPAKNIQYFGAGTRLSVL.

This chain uses TRBV28 with TRBJ1-1; no firm D call. In germline, CDR1 is MDHEN, CDR2 SYDVKM. There are 15 residues in the CDR3. Trimming stripped 1 base from V and 6 bases from J, with 15 bases between. The CDR3 loop is CASSLSPLWGPEAFF. The CDR3 coding sequence is TGTGCCAGCAGTTTATCCCCCCTTTGGGGTCCTGAAGCTTTCTTT.

V and J are TRBV7-6 and TRBJ2-1, with D tentatively TRBD2 (6 bases). Germline CDR1 SGHVS, CDR2 FNYEAQ. V gave up 3 bases and J gave up 1 base, with 10 bases separating them. The CDR3 is 15 residues long. The CDR3 spells CASSLGGESYNEQFF. The DNA for the CDR3 is TGTGCCAGCAGCTTGGGCGGGGAATCCTACAATGAGCAGTTCTTC.

The chain has TRBV19 and TRBJ2-7, with 8 bases that match TRBD2. Germline V gene sequence: CDR1 LNHDA, CDR2 SQIVND (reference sequence). The ends lost 10 bases at V and 4 bases at J; junction bases unmatched: 15. CDR3 length equals 15 residues. CDR3 nucleotides: TGTGCCACCGAAGGGGGGTCCGGGAGGGAATACGAGCAGTACTTC. It translates to CATEGGSGREYEQYF.

J is TRBJ2-7 and V is TRBV28, with D uncertain. The germline gives CDR1 MDHEN, CDR2 SYDVKM. CDR3 size: 12 residues. V was cut by 3 bases and J by 2 bases, with 5 bases left in between. The CDR3 nucleotides are TGTGCCAGCAGTTTCTTAACCTACGAGCAGTACTTC. Amino acid sequence: CASSFLTYEQYF. Drawing the rest from reference TRBV28 and TRBJ2-7, the complete variable domain is DVKVTQSSRYLVKRTGEKVFLECVQDMDHENMFWYRQDPGLGLRLIYFSYDVKMKEKGDIPEGYSVSREKKERFSLILESASTNQTSMYLCASSFLTYEQYFGPGTRLTVT.

This clone appeared a single time. The chain combines TRBV7-6 with TRBJ2-7; D may be TRBD1 (5 bases). Germline CDR1 SGHVS, CDR2 FNYEAQ. The V end lost 1 base, the J end lost 1 base, and 8 bases lay between the germline ends. The CDR3 spans 14 residues. The CDR3 DNA is TGTGCCAGCAGCTTAGTACAGGATTCCTACGAGCAGTACTTC. It yields the protein CASSLVQDSYEQYF.

This rearrangement joins TRBV6-5 to TRBJ1-2; a weak D match, TRBD1 (6 bases). The CDR3 is made up of 15 amino acids. Germline V gene sequence: CDR1 MNHEY, CDR2 SVGAGI. Trimming took off 6 bases at V and 3 bases at J, with 17 bases between the two ends. The CDR3 is CASREIYQGYYGYTF. For the CDR3, the DNA is TGTGCCAGCAGAGAAATTTACCAGGGGTACTATGGCTACACCTTC.

The chain is built from TRBV29-1 and TRBJ1-2; 10 bases map to TRBD1. With V trimmed by 7 bases and J by 8 bases, 10 bases remained unmatched. This CDR3 contains 13 residues. The germline V gene has CDR1 SQVTM and CDR2 ANQGSEA. CDR3 in DNA: TGCAGCGGCACGACAGGGGGCGGGGAAGGCTACACCTTC. Amino acids: CSGTTGGGEGYTF.

This chain connects TRBV30 to TRBJ1-1; D not certain. The CDR3 covers 15 residues. V was shortened by 1 base and J by 3 bases, with 15 bases between the two germline ends. Per germline, CDR1 GTSNPN and CDR2 SVGIG (reference sequence). CDR3 amino acids: CAWSGVGARDTEAFF. DNA of the CDR3: TGTGCCTGGAGTGGGGTGGGAGCAAGGGACACTGAAGCTTTCTTT.

This chain links TRBV7-8 with TRBJ2-3; D unresolved. CDR3 length: 14 residues. CDR1 and CDR2 (germline): SGHVS, FQNEAQ. V lost 5 bases to trimming and J lost 0 bases, with 9 bases between them. The CDR3 DNA reads TGTGCCAGCAGCCAAGATAGTAGCACAGATACGCAGTATTTT. Translating it yields CASSQDSSTDTQYF.